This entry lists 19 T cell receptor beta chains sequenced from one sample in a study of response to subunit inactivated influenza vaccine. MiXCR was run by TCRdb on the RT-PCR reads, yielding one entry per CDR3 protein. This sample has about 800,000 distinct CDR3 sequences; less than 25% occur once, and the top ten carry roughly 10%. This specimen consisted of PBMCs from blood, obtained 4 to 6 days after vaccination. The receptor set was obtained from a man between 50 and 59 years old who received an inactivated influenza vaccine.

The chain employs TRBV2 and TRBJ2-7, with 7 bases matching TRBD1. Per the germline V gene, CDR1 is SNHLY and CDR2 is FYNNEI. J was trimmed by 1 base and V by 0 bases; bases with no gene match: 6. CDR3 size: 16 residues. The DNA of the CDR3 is TGTGCCAGCAGTGAAGCTCCGGGACAGCTATCCTACGAGCAGTACTTC. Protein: CASSEAPGQLSYEQYF. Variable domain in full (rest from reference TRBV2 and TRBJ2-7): EPEVTQTPSHQVTQMGQEVILRCVPISNHLYFYWYRQILGQKVEFLVSFYNNEISEKSEIFDDQFSVERPDGSNFTLKIRSTKLEDSAMYFCASSEAPGQLSYEQYFGPGTRLTVT.

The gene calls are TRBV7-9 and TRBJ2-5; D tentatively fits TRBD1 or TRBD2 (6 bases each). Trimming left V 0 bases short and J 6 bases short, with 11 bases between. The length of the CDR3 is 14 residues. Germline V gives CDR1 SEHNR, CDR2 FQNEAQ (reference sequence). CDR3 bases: TGTGCCAGCAGCTTAGCCAGGGGAGGTCAGACCCAGTACTTC. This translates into CASSLARGGQTQYF.

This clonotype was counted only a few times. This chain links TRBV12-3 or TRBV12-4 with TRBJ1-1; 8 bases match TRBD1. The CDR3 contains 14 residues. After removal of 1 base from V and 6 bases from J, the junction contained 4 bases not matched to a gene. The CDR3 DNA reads TGTGCCAGCAGTTTAGGCAGGGGGCAGCCTGAAGCTTTCTTT. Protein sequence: CASSLGRGQPEAFF.

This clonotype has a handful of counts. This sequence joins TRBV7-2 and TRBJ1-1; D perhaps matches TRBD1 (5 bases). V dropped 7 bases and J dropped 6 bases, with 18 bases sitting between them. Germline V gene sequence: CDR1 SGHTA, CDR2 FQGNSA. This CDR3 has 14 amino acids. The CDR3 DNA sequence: TGTGCCAGCATGCGGGGCAAAGATAGGGCTGAAGCTTTCTTT. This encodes CASMRGKDRAEAFF. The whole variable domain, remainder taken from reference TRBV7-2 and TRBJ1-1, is GAGVSQSPSNKVTEKGKDVELRCDPISGHTALYWYRQSLGQGLEFLIYFQGNSAPDKSGLPSDRFSAERTGGSVSTLTIQRTQQEDSAVYLCASMRGKDRAEAFFGQGTRLTVV.

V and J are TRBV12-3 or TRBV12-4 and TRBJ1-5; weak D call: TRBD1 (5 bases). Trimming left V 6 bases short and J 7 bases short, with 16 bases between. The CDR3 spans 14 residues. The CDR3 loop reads CASSPGTVGQPQHF. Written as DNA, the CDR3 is TGTGCCAGCAGCCCAGGGACTGTCGGACAGCCCCAGCATTTT.

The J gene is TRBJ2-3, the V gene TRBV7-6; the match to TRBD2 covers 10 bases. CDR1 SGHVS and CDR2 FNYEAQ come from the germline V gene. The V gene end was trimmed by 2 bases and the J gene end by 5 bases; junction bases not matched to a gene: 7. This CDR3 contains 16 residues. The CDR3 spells CASSLQAGGLLDTQYF. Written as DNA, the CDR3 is TGTGCCAGCAGCTTACAAGCGGGAGGGCTTTTAGATACGCAGTATTTT.

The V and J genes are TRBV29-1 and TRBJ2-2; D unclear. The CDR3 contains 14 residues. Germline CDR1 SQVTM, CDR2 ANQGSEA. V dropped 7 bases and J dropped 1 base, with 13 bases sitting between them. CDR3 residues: CSAEGAGNTGELFF. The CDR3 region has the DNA TGCAGCGCCGAAGGAGCAGGGAACACCGGGGAGCTGTTTTTT.

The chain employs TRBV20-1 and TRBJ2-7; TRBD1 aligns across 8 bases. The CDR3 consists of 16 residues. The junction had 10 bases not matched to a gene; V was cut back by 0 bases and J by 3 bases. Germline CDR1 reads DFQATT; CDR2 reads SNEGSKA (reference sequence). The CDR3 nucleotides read TGCAGTGCTAGAGATGTCGTTGGTGACAGGGGCTACGAGCAGTACTTC. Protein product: CSARDVVGDRGYEQYF.

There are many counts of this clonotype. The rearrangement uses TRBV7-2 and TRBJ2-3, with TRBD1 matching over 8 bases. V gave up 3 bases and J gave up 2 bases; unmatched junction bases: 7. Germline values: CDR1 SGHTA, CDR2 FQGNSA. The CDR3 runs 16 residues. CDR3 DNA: TGTGCCAGCAGCTTGAGTGGCAGGGGGCACACAGATACGCAGTATTTT. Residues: CASSLSGRGHTDTQYF.

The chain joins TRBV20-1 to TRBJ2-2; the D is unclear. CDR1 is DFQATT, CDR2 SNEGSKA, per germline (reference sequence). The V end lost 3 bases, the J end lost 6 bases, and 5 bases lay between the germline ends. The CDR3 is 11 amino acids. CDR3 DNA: TGCAGTGCTAGGAGGTCCGGGGAGCTGTTTTTT. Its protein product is CSARRSGELFF.

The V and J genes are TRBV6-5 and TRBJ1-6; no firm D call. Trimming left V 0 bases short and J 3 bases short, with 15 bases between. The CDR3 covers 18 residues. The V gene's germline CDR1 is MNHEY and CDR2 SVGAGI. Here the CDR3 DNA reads TGTGCCAGCAGTTACTCGCCTACCGGGAACCTCTATAATTCACCCCTCCACTTT. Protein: CASSYSPTGNLYNSPLHF.

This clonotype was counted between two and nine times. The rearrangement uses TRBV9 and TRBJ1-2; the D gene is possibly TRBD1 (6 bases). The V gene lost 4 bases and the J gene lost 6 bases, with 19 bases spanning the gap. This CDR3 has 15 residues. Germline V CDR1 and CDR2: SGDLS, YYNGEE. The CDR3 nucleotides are TGTGCCAGCAGCCCCAAACGAAGGGGGGGGGATGGCTACACCTTC. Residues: CASSPKRRGGDGYTF.

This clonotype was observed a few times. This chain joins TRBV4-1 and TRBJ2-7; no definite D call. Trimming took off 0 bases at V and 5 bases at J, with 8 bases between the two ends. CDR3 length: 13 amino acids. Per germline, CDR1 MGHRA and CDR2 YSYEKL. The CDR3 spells CASSQDTFDEQYF. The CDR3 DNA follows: TGCGCCAGCAGCCAAGATACATTCGACGAGCAGTACTTC.

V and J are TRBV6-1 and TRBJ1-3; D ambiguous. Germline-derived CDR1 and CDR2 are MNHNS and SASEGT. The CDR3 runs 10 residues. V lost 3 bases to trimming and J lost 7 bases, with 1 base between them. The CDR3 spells CASSENTIYF. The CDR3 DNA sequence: TGTGCCAGCAGTGAGAACACCATATATTTT.

In nucleotides, the CDR3 is TGTGCCAGCAATGGGGGAAGAGCGTGGGACACTGAAGCTTTCTTT. Its translation: CASNGGRAWDTEAFF. V and J are TRBV6-1 and TRBJ1-1; tentative D call: TRBD1 (5 bases). This CDR3 region has 15 residues. Germline loops: CDR1 MNHNS, CDR2 SASEGT. V lost 7 bases and J lost 3, with 18 bases in between.

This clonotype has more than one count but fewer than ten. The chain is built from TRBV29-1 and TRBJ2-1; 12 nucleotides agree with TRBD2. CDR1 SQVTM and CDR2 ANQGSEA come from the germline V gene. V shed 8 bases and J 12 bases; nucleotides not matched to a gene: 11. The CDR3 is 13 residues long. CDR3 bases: TGCAGCTCTGACAAGACTAGCGGGAGTGTGCAGTTCTTC. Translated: CSSDKTSGSVQFF.

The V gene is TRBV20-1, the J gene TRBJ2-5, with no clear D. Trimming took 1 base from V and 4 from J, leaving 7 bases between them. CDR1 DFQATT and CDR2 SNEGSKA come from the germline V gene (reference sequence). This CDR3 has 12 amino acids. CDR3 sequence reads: CSARGWGETQYF. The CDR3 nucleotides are TGCAGTGCTAGAGGTTGGGGAGAGACCCAGTACTTC.

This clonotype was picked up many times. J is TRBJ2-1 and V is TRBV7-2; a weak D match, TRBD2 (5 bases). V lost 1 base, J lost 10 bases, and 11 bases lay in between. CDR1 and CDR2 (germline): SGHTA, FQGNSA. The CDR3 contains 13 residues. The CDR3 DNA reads TGTGCCAGCAGCTTAGTTAGCGCTATGGAGCAGTTCTTC. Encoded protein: CASSLVSAMEQFF.

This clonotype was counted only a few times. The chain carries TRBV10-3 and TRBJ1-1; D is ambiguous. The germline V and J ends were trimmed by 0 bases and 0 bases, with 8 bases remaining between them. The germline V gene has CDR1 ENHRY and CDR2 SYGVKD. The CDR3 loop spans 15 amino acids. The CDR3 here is CAISESKIMNTEAFF. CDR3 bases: TGTGCCATCAGTGAGTCGAAGATCATGAACACTGAAGCTTTCTTT.